One and the same sample provided the 10 T cell receptor beta chains below, sequenced in a study of T cells of healthy individuals. TCRdb analysed the 5' RACE reads with MiXCR anew, one entry per CDR3 protein. The sample lists tens of thousands of distinct CDR3 sequences; more than 4.5% were seen once. These receptors originate from a female donor in good health.

The chain employs TRBV4-3 and TRBJ1-5; TRBD1 might be the D (5 bases). Per the germline V gene, CDR1 is LGHNA and CDR2 is YSLEER. V lost 0 bases and J lost 0, with 9 bases in between. CDR3 length equals 16 residues. CDR3 in DNA: TGCGCCAGCAGCCAAGAGGGACGGTATAGCAATCAGCCCCAGCATTTT. As protein: CASSQEGRYSNQPQHF.

This clonotype was seen ten or more times. This chain joins TRBV2 and TRBJ2-1; TRBD2 matches at 15 bases. This CDR3 is built from 15 residues. Trimming took 8 bases from V and 7 from J; bases not matched to a gene: 6. Germline V CDR1 and CDR2: SNHLY, FYNNEI. The CDR3 DNA reads as TGTGCCAGCGTTTCCGGGACTAGCGGGAGGAATGAGCAGTTCTTC. Translated: CASVSGTSGRNEQFF. The entire variable domain, with the rest obtained from reference TRBV2 and TRBJ2-1, is as follows: EPEVTQTPSHQVTQMGQEVILRCVPISNHLYFYWYRQILGQKVEFLVSFYNNEISEKSEIFDDQFSVERPDGSNFTLKIRSTKLEDSAMYFCASVSGTSGRNEQFFGPGTRLTVL.

This clonotype was detected many times. The genes are TRBV20-1 and TRBJ1-2, with TRBD1 identical over 10 bases. J gave up 4 bases and V 5 bases, and 4 bases lay outside the gene matches. The CDR3 length is 13 residues. Per germline, CDR1 DFQATT and CDR2 SNEGSKA (reference sequence). CDR3 amino acids: CSAEGDRGYGYTF. DNA of the CDR3: TGCAGTGCTGAGGGGGACAGGGGCTATGGCTACACCTTC.

In this sample, this clonotype turned up a few times. The V and J genes are TRBV5-5 and TRBJ1-4, with unresolved D. This CDR3 contains 13 residues. The germline V gene encodes CDR1 SGHKS and CDR2 YYEKEE (reference sequence). Trimming took off 0 bases at V and 8 bases at J, with 8 bases between the two ends. Here the CDR3 DNA reads TGTGCCAGCAGCTTGGTGGCAACCGAAAAACTGTTTTTT. This codes for CASSLVATEKLFF.

J is TRBJ1-2 and V is TRBV6-5; the match to TRBD1 covers 7 bases. There are 13 residues in the CDR3. V lost 6 bases to trimming and J lost 6 bases; unmatched junction nucleotides: 7. The germline CDR1 and CDR2 sequences are MNHEY and SVGAGI. CDR3 residues: CASSPRGNHGYTF. The CDR3 coding sequence is TGTGCCAGCAGCCCCAGGGGGAACCATGGCTACACCTTC.

There are many counts of this clonotype. The chain uses TRBV5-1 and TRBJ1-4, with D hard to call. This CDR3 comprises 16 residues. Between the trimmed V and J ends, which lost 5 bases and 5 bases, there was a span of 19 bases. Germline V gene lookup returns CDR1 SGHRS and CDR2 YFSETQ. CDR3 DNA: TGCGCCAGCAGGATAGGAAGCCAGAGATCGAATGAAAAACTGTTTTTT. Translated: CASRIGSQRSNEKLFF.

V and J are TRBV7-2 and TRBJ2-3; D could derive from TRBD1 or TRBD2 (6 bases each). This CDR3 is 16 amino acids long. V lost 1 base to trimming and J lost 7 bases, with 18 bases between them. Germline V gene data show CDR1 as SGHTA and CDR2 as FQGNSA. CDR3 in amino acids: CASSLGTGARLYTQYF. In DNA form, the CDR3 reads TGTGCCAGCAGCTTAGGGACGGGGGCTAGACTCTATACGCAGTATTTT.

The chain recombines TRBV2 with TRBJ1-1, with 10 bases fitting TRBD1. This CDR3 is 15 amino acids long. V was clipped by 3 bases and J by 5 bases; unmatched bases: 6. CDR1 is SNHLY, CDR2 FYNNEI, per germline. The CDR3 reads CASSERQGAGTEAFF. For the CDR3, the DNA is TGTGCCAGCAGTGAGAGACAGGGGGCAGGGACTGAAGCTTTCTTT. Combining the CDR3 with reference TRBV2 and TRBJ1-1 gives the whole variable domain EPEVTQTPSHQVTQMGQEVILRCVPISNHLYFYWYRQILGQKVEFLVSFYNNEISEKSEIFDDQFSVERPDGSNFTLKIRSTKLEDSAMYFCASSERQGAGTEAFFGQGTRLTVV.

This chain connects TRBV4-3 to TRBJ1-4, with 10 bases identical to TRBD1. Germline-derived CDR1 and CDR2 are LGHNA and YSLEER. The CDR3 totals 19 residues. V lost 2 bases to trimming and J lost 11 bases; unmatched junction nucleotides: 20. The CDR3 sequence: CASSQRDRGETRAAGKLFF. CDR3 DNA: TGCGCCAGCAGCCAACGGGACAGGGGAGAAACTAGGGCAGCAGGGAAACTGTTTTTT.

This clonotype was detected ten times or more. This chain uses TRBV20-1 with TRBJ2-1; 10 bases map to TRBD2. CDR1 is DFQATT, CDR2 SNEGSKA, per germline (reference sequence). Trimming took 2 bases from V and 0 from J; bases not matched to a gene: 13. CDR3 length equals 19 residues. The CDR3 loop is CSARRRLAGVSSSYNEQFF. In DNA form, the CDR3 reads TGCAGTGCTAGAAGAAGGCTAGCGGGAGTCAGTAGCTCCTACAATGAGCAGTTCTTC.